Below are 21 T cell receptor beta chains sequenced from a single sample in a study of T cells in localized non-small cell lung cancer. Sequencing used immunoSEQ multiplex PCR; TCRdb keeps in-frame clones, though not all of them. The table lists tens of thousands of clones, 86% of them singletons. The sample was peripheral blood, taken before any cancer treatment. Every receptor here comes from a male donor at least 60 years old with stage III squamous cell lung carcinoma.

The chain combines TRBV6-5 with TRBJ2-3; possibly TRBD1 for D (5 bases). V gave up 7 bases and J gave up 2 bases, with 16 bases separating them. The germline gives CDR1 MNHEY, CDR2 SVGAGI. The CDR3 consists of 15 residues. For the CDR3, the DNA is TGTGCCAGCATCTCCGGCAGGGCAGCCACAGATACGCAGTATTTT. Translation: CASISGRAATDTQYF.

The CDR3 is CASSLALASRETQYF. The CDR3 DNA is TGTGCCAGCAGCTTGGCCCTAGCGAGTAGGGAGACCCAGTACTTC. V and J are TRBV5-5 and TRBJ2-5; tentatively, D is TRBD2 (6 bases). Trimming removed 0 bases at V and 5 bases at J, with 14 bases between. CDR1 is SGHKS and CDR2 is YYEKEE in the germline V gene (reference sequence). The CDR3 length is 15 residues.

CDR3: CASSFRGGGGTDTQYF. The CDR3, as DNA: TGTGCCAGCAGCTTCAGAGGAGGGGGGGGCACAGATACGCAGTATTTT. The genes are TRBV11-2 and TRBJ2-3; maybe TRBD2 (7 bases). This CDR3 spans 16 amino acids. Trimming cost V 3 bases and J 1 base, with 14 bases left between them. Germline V gene sequence: CDR1 SGHAT, CDR2 FQNNGV. Supplemented by reference TRBV11-2 and TRBJ2-3, the full variable domain reads EAGVAQSPRYKIIEKRQSVAFWCNPISGHATLYWYQQILGQGPKLLIQFQNNGVVDDSQLPKDRFSAERLKGVDSTLKIQPAKLEDSAVYLCASSFRGGGGTDTQYFGPGTRLTVL.

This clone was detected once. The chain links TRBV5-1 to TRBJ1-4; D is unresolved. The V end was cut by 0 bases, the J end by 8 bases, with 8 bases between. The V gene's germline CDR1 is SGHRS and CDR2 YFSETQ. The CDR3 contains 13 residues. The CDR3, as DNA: TGCGCCAGCAGCTTGGTATTAGGAGAAAAACTGTTTTTT. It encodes CASSLVLGEKLFF.

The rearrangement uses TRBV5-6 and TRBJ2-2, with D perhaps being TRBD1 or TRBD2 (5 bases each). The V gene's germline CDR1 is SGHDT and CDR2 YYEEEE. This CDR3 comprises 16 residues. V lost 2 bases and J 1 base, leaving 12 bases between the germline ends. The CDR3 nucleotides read TGTGCCAGCAGCTTTCCCGGGACGGAGAACACCGGGGAGCTGTTTTTT. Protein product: CASSFPGTENTGELFF.

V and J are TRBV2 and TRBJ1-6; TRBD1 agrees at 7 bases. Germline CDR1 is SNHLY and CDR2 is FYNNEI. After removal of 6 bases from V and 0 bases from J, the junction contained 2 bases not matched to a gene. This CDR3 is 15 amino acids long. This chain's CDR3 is CASRGQSSYNSPLHF. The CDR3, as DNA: TGTGCCAGCAGGGGACAGAGCTCCTATAATTCACCCCTCCACTTT.

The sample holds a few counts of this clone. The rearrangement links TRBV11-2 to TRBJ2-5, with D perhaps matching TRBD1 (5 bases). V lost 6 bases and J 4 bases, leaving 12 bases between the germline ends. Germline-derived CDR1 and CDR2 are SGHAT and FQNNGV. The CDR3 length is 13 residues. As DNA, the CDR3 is TGTGCCAGCAGGAACCAGGGTCGAGAGACCCAGTACTTC. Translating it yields CASRNQGRETQYF.

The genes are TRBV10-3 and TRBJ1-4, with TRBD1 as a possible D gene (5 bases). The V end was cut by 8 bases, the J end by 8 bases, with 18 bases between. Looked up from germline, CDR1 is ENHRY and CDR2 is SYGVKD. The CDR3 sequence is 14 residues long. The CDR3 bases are TGTGCCATCGGGGAGGCTGGGGCGGGGGAAAAACTGTTTTTT. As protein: CAIGEAGAGEKLFF.

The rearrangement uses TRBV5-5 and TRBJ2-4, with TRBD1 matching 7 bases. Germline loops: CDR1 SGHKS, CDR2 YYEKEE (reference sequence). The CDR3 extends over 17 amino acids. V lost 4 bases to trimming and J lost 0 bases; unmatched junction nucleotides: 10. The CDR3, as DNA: TGTGCCAGCAGCCCCTCGAGGGGGCAGGAAGCCAAAAACATTCAGTACTTC. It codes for CASSPSRGQEAKNIQYF.

CDR3 DNA: TGCGCCAGCAGCGCGGGGACTAGCGGGGGAACCGGGGAGCTGTTTTTT. It encodes CASSAGTSGGTGELFF. J is TRBJ2-2 and V is TRBV5-1; the match to TRBD2 covers 14 bases. Germline CDR1 SGHRS, CDR2 YFSETQ. The CDR3 sequence is 16 residues long. Germline trimming cut 4 bases from V and 5 bases from J; bases unmatched to any gene: 4.

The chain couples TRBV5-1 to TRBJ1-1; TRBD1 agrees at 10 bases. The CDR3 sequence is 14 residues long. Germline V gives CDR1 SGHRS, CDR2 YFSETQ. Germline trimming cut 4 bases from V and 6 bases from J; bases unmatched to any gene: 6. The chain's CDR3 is CASSVGQGKSEAFF. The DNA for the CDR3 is TGCGCCAGCAGCGTGGGACAGGGGAAATCTGAAGCTTTCTTT.

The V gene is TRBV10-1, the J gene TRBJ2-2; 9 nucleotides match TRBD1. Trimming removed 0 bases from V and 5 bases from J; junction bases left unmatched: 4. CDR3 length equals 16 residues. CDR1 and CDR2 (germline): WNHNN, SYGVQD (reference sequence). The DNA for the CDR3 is TGCGCCAGCAGTGAGTCGACGGGGACAGGGACCGGGGAGCTGTTTTTT. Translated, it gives CASSESTGTGTGELFF.

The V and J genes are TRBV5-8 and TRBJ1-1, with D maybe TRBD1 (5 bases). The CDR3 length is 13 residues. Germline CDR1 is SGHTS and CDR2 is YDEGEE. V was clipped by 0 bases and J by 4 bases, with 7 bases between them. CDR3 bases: TGTGCCAGCAGCTTGGCGGGGGTCACTGAAGCTTTCTTT. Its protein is CASSLAGVTEAFF.

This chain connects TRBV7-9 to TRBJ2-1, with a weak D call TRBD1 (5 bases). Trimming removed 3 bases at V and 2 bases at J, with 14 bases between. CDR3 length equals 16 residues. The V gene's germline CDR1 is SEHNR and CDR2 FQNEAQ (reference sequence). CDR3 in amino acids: CASSFKWAGTYNEQFF. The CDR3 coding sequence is TGTGCCAGCAGCTTTAAATGGGCAGGGACCTACAATGAGCAGTTCTTC.

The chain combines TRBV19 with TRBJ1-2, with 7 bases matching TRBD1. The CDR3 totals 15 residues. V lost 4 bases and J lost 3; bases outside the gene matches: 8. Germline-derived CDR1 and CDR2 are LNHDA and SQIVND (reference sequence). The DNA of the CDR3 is TGTGCCAGTAGTAGAGGGACAGTCCGAGACTATGGCTACACCTTC. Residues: CASSRGTVRDYGYTF.

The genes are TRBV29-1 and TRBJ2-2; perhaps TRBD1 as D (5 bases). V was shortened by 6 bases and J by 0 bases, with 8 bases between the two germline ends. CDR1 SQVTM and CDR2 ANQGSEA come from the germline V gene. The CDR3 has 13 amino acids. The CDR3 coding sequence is TGCAGCGTGGACATCGCGAACACCGGGGAGCTGTTTTTT. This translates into CSVDIANTGELFF.

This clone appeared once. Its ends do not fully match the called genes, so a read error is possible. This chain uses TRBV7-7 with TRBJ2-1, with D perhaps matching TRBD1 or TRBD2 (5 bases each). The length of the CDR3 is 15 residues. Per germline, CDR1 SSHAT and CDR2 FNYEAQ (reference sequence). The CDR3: CASSPGQGYYNEQFF. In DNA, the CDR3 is TGTGCTAGCAGCCCGGGGCAGGGATATTACAATGAGCAGTTCTTC. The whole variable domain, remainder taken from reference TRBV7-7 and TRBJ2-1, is GAGVSQSPRYKVTKRGQDVTLRCDPISSHATLYWYQQALGQGPEFLTYFNYEAQPDKSGLPSDRFSAERPEGSISTLTIQRTEQRDSAMYRCASSPGQGYYNEQFFGPGTRLTVL.

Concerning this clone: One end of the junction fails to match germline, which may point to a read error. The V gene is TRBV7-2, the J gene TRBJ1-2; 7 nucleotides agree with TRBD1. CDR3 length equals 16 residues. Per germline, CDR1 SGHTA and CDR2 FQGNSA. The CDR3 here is CASTLAGGQHNYGYTF. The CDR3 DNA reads TGTGCCAGCACCTTAGCGGGGGGACAGCACAACTATGGCTACACCTTC.

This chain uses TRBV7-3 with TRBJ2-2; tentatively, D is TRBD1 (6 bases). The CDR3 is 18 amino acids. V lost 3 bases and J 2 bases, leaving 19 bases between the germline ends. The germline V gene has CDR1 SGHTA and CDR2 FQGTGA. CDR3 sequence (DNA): TGTGCCAGCAGCTTCAGACCTACAGGGACGGCTAACACCGGGGAGCTGTTTTTT. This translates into CASSFRPTGTANTGELFF.

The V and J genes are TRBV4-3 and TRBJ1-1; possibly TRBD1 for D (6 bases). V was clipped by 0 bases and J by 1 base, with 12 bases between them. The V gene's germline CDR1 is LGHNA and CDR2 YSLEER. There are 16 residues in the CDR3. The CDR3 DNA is TGCGCCAGCAGCCAAGATGTACAGGGACCGAACACTGAAGCTTTCTTT. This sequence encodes CASSQDVQGPNTEAFF.

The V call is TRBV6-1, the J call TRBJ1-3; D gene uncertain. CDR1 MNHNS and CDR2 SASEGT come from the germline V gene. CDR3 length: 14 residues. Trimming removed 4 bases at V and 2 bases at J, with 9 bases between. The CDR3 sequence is CASSATVAGNTIYF. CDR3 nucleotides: TGTGCCAGCAGTGCCACAGTGGCTGGAAACACCATATATTTT.